The 5 T cell receptor beta chains in this list originate from one sample, sequenced in a study of cytomegalovirus exposure and HLA in healthy donors. With 60 Vbeta and 13 Jbeta primers, the PCR was carried out. Sequenced by immunoSEQ multiplex PCR; TCRdb stores in-frame clones only, minus some. The sample shows 250,000 to 350,000 clones, 72% of them seen only once. Sequencing used PBMCs. The receptors were sampled from a female donor in good health and CMV-seronegative.

The V and J genes are TRBV7-2 and TRBJ2-5; the D gene is possibly TRBD2 (5 bases). Deletions cut 8 bases from V and 5 bases from J, with 12 bases between. CDR1 SGHTA and CDR2 FQGNSA come from the germline V gene. The CDR3 is made up of 12 amino acids. CDR3 loop: CASGIAPETQYF. CDR3 DNA sequence: TGTGCCAGCGGTATAGCGCCGGAGACCCAGTACTTC.

This rearrangement joins TRBV28 to TRBJ2-7, with D maybe TRBD2 (5 bases). Germline V gene sequence: CDR1 MDHEN, CDR2 SYDVKM. Trimming took 5 bases from V and 2 from J, leaving 10 bases between them. This CDR3 is built from 13 residues. The CDR3 nucleotides read TGTGCCAGCAGTATAGCGTCGACCTACGAGCAGTACTTC. This sequence encodes CASSIASTYEQYF.

The J gene is TRBJ1-4, the V gene TRBV9; 7 bases line up with TRBD1. Per the germline V gene, CDR1 is SGDLS and CDR2 is YYNGEE. This CDR3 region has 14 residues. After removal of 6 bases from V and 10 bases from J, the junction contained 12 bases not matched to a gene. The CDR3 loop is CASTPGTAGGKLFF. The CDR3 coding sequence is TGTGCCAGCACCCCCGGGACAGCCGGCGGAAAACTGTTTTTT.

This clone was found a few times. The V call is TRBV4-2, the J call TRBJ2-7; a weak D match, TRBD1 (5 bases). V lost 5 bases to trimming and J lost 1 base, with 18 bases between them. The CDR3 length is 16 residues. Germline assignment: CDR1 LGHNA and CDR2 YNFKEQ. CDR3 protein: CASSFTLDDRSYEQYF. In nucleotides, the CDR3 is TGTGCCAGCAGCTTTACCCTGGATGACAGATCCTACGAGCAGTACTTC.

This clone was recorded once. The chain's CDR3 is CASSLDRDQETQYF. As DNA, the CDR3 is TGTGCCAGTAGTTTGGACAGGGACCAAGAGACCCAGTACTTC. The chain recombines TRBV19 with TRBJ2-5, with 8 nucleotides matching TRBD1. With V trimmed by 5 bases and J by 0 bases, 2 bases remained unmatched. From germline, CDR1 is LNHDA and CDR2 SQIVND (reference sequence). This CDR3 spans 14 amino acids.